Below, 3 T cell receptor beta chains from the same sample are listed, as sequenced in a study of blood T cell repertoires in COVID-19. The repertoire was sequenced with immunoSEQ multiplex PCR; TCRdb's copy has only in-frame clones and lacks some. The sample yields around 320,000 clones, nearly 90% seen once. Sequencing used PBMCs or T cells enriched from blood (not recorded which). All receptors come from a woman aged 45-60 years who had been exposed to COVID-19.

DNA for the CDR3: TGCGCCAGCAGCCAAGATTCGCTAGCGGGGGGTCCGGTAGATACGCAGTATTTT. It translates to CASSQDSLAGGPVDTQYF. The chain combines TRBV4-1 with TRBJ2-3; 11 nucleotides match TRBD2. J lost 5 bases, V lost 0 bases, and 10 bases had no gene match. Germline CDR1 and CDR2: MGHRA and YSYEKL. This CDR3 is 18 amino acids long.

CDR3 region: CASSYDGNYGYTF. The CDR3 region has the DNA TGTGCCAGCAGTTACGACGGGAACTATGGCTACACCTTC. The chain links TRBV6-5 to TRBJ1-2, with D hard to call. V dropped 2 bases and J dropped 2 bases, with 6 bases sitting between them. Germline V gene lookup returns CDR1 MNHEY and CDR2 SVGAGI. The CDR3 is 13 amino acids.

The chain carries TRBV2 and TRBJ2-5, with D perhaps matching TRBD1 (7 bases). CDR1 is SNHLY, CDR2 FYNNEI, per germline. CDR3 length equals 15 residues. V was cut by 4 bases and J by 5 bases, with 17 bases left in between. The chain's CDR3 is CASSGTQQGTETQYF. The CDR3 DNA reads as TGTGCCAGCAGTGGGACCCAACAGGGGACTGAGACCCAGTACTTC.